These T cell receptor beta chains were read from a single sample in a study of blood T cell repertoires in COVID-19. Clones were sequenced by immunoSEQ multiplex PCR, and TCRdb holds only the in-frame ones, with some missing. This sample has about 410,000 clones, with approximately 91% found just once. The material sequenced was peripheral blood. The receptors here all came from a woman aged 40 to 49 with COVID-19, enrolled during active disease. Each CDR3 is given with its conserved first and last residue. A D gene is named only where the DNA matches it firmly. Clone size is stated in some rows and not others, as once, few, many or a class when expanded.

TRBJ1-1 TRBD1 TRBV11-2 - TGTGCCAGCAGCCCCGGGACAGGGGGGACTGAAGCTTTCTTT CASSPGTGGTEAFF
TRBJ2-2 - TRBV10-3 - TGTGCCATCACTCCAGGGGCGTCGAACACCGGGGAGCTGTTTTTT CAITPGASNTGELFF
TRBJ1-4 - TRBV18 - TGTGCCAGCCGACGTGAAACCCCAGGGCCGGGTGAAAAACTGTTTTTT CASRRETPGPGEKLFF
TRBJ1-1 - TRBV18 - TGTGCCAGCTCACCAAAGGGGGTTGGGAGCACTGAAGCTTTCTTT CASSPKGVGSTEAFF
TRBJ1-2 - TRBV3-1/TRBV3-2 - TGTGCCAGCAGCCAAGATCAAGGACACGACCCGAATAACTATGGCTACACCTTC CASSQDQGHDPNNYGYTF
TRBJ1-1 - TRBV12-3/TRBV12-4 - TGTGCCAGCAGTCTCGACACTAACACTGAAGCTTTCTTT CASSLDTNTEAFF
TRBJ2-7 - TRBV7-2 - TGTGCCAGCAGCTTAGGTTTTGAGCGCTCCTACGAGCAGTACTTC CASSLGFERSYEQYF
TRBJ1-1 - TRBV27 - TGTGCCAGCAGTGGCGCCCAGGCGAACACTGAAGCTTTCTTT CASSGAQANTEAFF
TRBJ1-4 TRBD1 TRBV19 - TGTGCCAGTAGCATACAGGGGAATGAAAAACTGTTTTTT CASSIQGNEKLFF
TRBJ1-4 TRBD1 TRBV19 - TGTGCCAGTAGTATGAAGGGACAGCCAGGCACTAATGAAAAACTGTTTTTT CASSMKGQPGTNEKLFF
TRBJ2-1 TRBD1 TRBV28 - TGTGCCAGCAGCTTCTCTCCCGGGACAGGGATACGTCGCAATGAGCAGTTCTTC CASSFSPGTGIRRNEQFF
TRBJ1-2 - TRBV28 - TGTGCCAGCAGTTTCATGGAGGGGTTAGGCTATGGCTACACCTTC CASSFMEGLGYGYTF
TRBJ1-5 - TRBV2 few TGTGCCAGCAGTGTCTCTACAGGGAATCAGCCCCAGCATTTT CASSVSTGNQPQHF
TRBJ2-7 - TRBV30 - TGTGCACTTAGGGGGGGCTGGACAGCCTACGAGCAGTACTTC CALRGGWTAYEQYF
TRBJ1-2 - TRBV4-3 once TGCGCCAGCAGCCAAGATTTAGCGGGCCCGAGGGGCTACACCTTC CASSQDLAGPRGYTF
TRBJ2-3 - TRBV5-1 - TGCGCCAGCAGCTTGGTGGGTCGGGCGGGGGCACAGACGGATACGCAGTATTTT CASSLVGRAGAQTDTQYF
TRBJ2-3 TRBD2 TRBV2 - TGTGCCAGCAGTGCGAGTGCTAGCGGGAGAACAGATACGCAGTATTTT CASSASASGRTDTQYF
TRBJ1-1 - TRBV5-4 once TGTGCCAGCAGCCGATCCGGGACATCGTTTACTTTCTTT CASSRSGTSFTFF
TRBJ1-5 - TRBV20-1 - TGCAGTGCTAGTAACAGATATCAGCCCCAGCATTTT CSASNRYQPQHF
TRBJ1-5 - TRBV19 - TGTGCCAGTAGCGTACAGAGCCAGCCCCAGCATTTT CASSVQSQPQHF
TRBJ1-1 - TRBV29-1 - TGCAGCGTTGTTAGCACTGAAGCTTTCTTT CSVVSTEAFF
TRBJ2-7 TRBD1 TRBV18 - TGTGCCACTAGGGCAGGGGGCGTCGAGCAGTACTTC CATRAGGVEQYF
TRBJ2-3 - TRBV5-4 - TGTGCCAGCAGCTTGGAATACACAGATACGCAGTATTTT CASSLEYTDTQYF
TRBJ1-5 TRBD1 TRBV6-5 - TGTGCCAGCAGTTCAGCGGGACAGGGGGCAGGGCAGCCCCAGCATTTT CASSSAGQGAGQPQHF
TRBJ2-1 TRBD1 TRBV6-5 - TGTGCCAGCAGGGAGACAGGGAGCTCCTACAATGAGCAGTTCTTC CASRETGSSYNEQFF
TRBJ2-2 - TRBV9 - TGTGCCAGCAGCGAAGGGGCGAACACCGGGGAGCTGTTTTTT CASSEGANTGELFF
TRBJ1-1 - TRBV28 - TGTGCCAGCAGATACGGGACTCGTCACACTGAAGCTTTCTTT CASRYGTRHTEAFF
TRBJ1-1 - TRBV10-3 - TGTGCCATCAGTGAGTCATGGAACAGGGAGACTGAAGCTTTCTTT CAISESWNRETEAFF
TRBJ1-6 - TRBV28 - TGTGCCACAGACAGCTCCTATAATTCACCCCTCCACTTT CATDSSYNSPLHF
TRBJ2-5 - TRBV5-4 - TGTGCCAGCAGCCTACCAGGGAATCAAGAGACCCAGTACTTC CASSLPGNQETQYF
TRBJ2-7 - TRBV2 - TGTGCCAGCAGCACTACCCCGGACAAAACCTCCTACGAGCAGTACTTC CASSTTPDKTSYEQYF
TRBJ2-7 - TRBV28 - TGTGCCACTTCCGTCCCCGGGAAGGATTACGAGCAGTACTTC CATSVPGKDYEQYF
TRBJ1-5 TRBD1 TRBV6-5 - TGTGCCAGCAGCTTCGAGGGGGCTGATCAGCCCCAGCATTTT CASSFEGADQPQHF
TRBJ1-1 - TRBV7-9 - TGTGCCAGCAGCCCACCAAAGACAGTCCTCGAAGCTTTCTTT CASSPPKTVLEAFF
TRBJ1-6 - TRBV28 - TGTGCCAGCGCCACCCAACAGGGTCTGGGGGCACCCCTCCACTTT CASATQQGLGAPLHF
TRBJ2-1 TRBD2 TRBV28 - TGTGCCAGCAGCCAGACGGGGGGGGCATACAATGAGCAGTTCTTC CASSQTGGAYNEQFF
TRBJ2-7 TRBD2 TRBV4-3 - TGCGCCAGCAGCCAAGGTCCTAGCGGGAGGAACTACGAGCAGTACTTC CASSQGPSGRNYEQYF
TRBJ2-2 - TRBV30 - TGTGCCTGGAGTGGACTTAACACCGGGGAGCTGTTTTTT CAWSGLNTGELFF
TRBJ2-7 - TRBV4-3 - TGCGCCAGCAGCCAAGGGTTTAGGGGGATCGCCTACGAGCAGTACTTC CASSQGFRGIAYEQYF
TRBJ1-6 - TRBV11-1 - TGTGCCAGCAGCGGATTGTCAGGGTGGAATTCACCCCTCCACTTT CASSGLSGWNSPLHF
TRBJ2-1 TRBD2 TRBV4-3 - TGCGCCAGCAGCCAAGATGGGGCTAGCGGTAATGAGCAGTTCTTC CASSQDGASGNEQFF
TRBJ2-7 - TRBV4-3 - TGCGCCAGCAGCCGGGGAGACAACTACGAGCAGTACTTC CASSRGDNYEQYF
TRBJ2-1 - TRBV9 - TGTGCCAGCAACTCATGGGGCAGCCGGGAGCAGTTCTTC CASNSWGSREQFF
TRBJ2-2 TRBD2 TRBV6-4 - TGTGCCAGCAGTGAGGGGACTAGCGGAGAGAACACCGGGGAGCTGTTTTTT CASSEGTSGENTGELFF
TRBJ2-3 - TRBV7-6 - TGTGCCAGCAGCTTAGCCCTAGGGGCTGATACGCAGTATTTT CASSLALGADTQYF
TRBJ1-6 - TRBV19 - TGTGCCAGTAGTAAACGTGGGGGGGGTTCCTCACCCCTCCACTTT CASSKRGGGSSPLHF